Shown below are 8 T cell receptor beta chains from a single sample sequenced in a study of control samples from healthy donors and cancer patients. Method: immunoSEQ multiplex PCR; TCRdb's copy keeps in-frame clones and lacks some. The sample lists hundreds of thousands of clones; about four fifths were seen once. The sample comprised PBMCs. The receptors stem from a woman aged 60-75 years with lung cancer.

This clone was observed a handful of times. This sequence joins TRBV5-6 and TRBJ1-6; D uncertain. The germline gives CDR1 SGHDT, CDR2 YYEEEE. V lost 0 bases to trimming and J lost 3 bases, with 7 bases between them. There are 15 residues in the CDR3. CDR3 amino acids: CASSLEAYYNSPLHF. The DNA of the CDR3 is TGTGCCAGCAGCTTGGAAGCCTACTATAATTCACCCCTCCACTTT. Looking up the rest from reference TRBV5-6 and TRBJ1-6 gives the full variable domain: DAGVTQSPTHLIKTRGQQVTLRCSPKSGHDTVSWYQQALGQGPQFIFQYYEEEERQRGNFPDRFSGHQFPNYSSELNVNALLLGDSALYLCASSLEAYYNSPLHFGNGTRLTVT.

The chain is built from TRBV19 and TRBJ2-3, with D unresolved. Germline CDR1 and CDR2: LNHDA and SQIVND (reference sequence). The CDR3 extends over 15 amino acids. The V and J ends lost 3 bases and 1 base respectively, with 11 bases between them. The chain's CDR3 is CASSILGTRTDTQYF. CDR3 nucleotide sequence: TGTGCCAGTAGTATTTTGGGCACTCGCACAGATACGCAGTATTTT. Looking up the rest from reference TRBV19 and TRBJ2-3 gives the full variable domain: DGGITQSPKYLFRKEGQNVTLSCEQNLNHDAMYWYRQDPGQGLRLIYYSQIVNDFQKGDIAEGYSVSREKKESFPLTVTSAQKNPTAFYLCASSILGTRTDTQYFGPGTRLTVL.

This chain connects TRBV5-6 to TRBJ1-5; the D is unclear. The CDR3 runs 14 residues. The germline gives CDR1 SGHDT, CDR2 YYEEEE. Deletions cut 1 base from V and 3 bases from J, with 8 bases between. The CDR3 DNA is TGTGCCAGCAGCTTGTATACCCTCAATCAGCCCCAGCATTTT. It encodes CASSLYTLNQPQHF.

The chain combines TRBV6-6 with TRBJ2-7; the D is unclear. CDR3 length: 15 amino acids. CDR1 is MNHNY and CDR2 is SVGAGI in the germline V gene (reference sequence). V was shortened by 2 bases and J by 2 bases, with 13 bases between the two germline ends. The CDR3 here is CASSYSPKGPYEQYF. The DNA for the CDR3 is TGTGCCAGCAGTTACAGCCCGAAAGGGCCCTACGAGCAGTACTTC.

The rearrangement uses TRBV28 and TRBJ2-5; D tentatively fits TRBD1 or TRBD2 (7 bases each). Trimming removed 3 bases at V and 9 bases at J, with 17 bases between. The germline V gene has CDR1 MDHEN and CDR2 SYDVKM. The CDR3 has 14 residues. CDR3 coding DNA: TGTGCCAGCAGTTTGACAGGGCAGGGGGGGGCCCAGTACTTC. Its translation is CASSLTGQGGAQYF. Filled out from reference TRBV28 and TRBJ2-5, the complete variable domain reads DVKVTQSSRYLVKRTGEKVFLECVQDMDHENMFWYRQDPGLGLRLIYFSYDVKMKEKGDIPEGYSVSREKKERFSLILESASTNQTSMYLCASSLTGQGGAQYFGPGTRLLVL.

This rearrangement joins TRBV11-2 to TRBJ2-3, with 7 bases that match TRBD1. V lost 5 bases to trimming and J lost 2 bases; unmatched junction nucleotides: 7. The germline CDR1 and CDR2 sequences are SGHAT and FQNNGV. This CDR3 contains 15 residues. CDR3 bases: TGTGCCAGCAGCCGACAGGGTTCCCCCACAGATACGCAGTATTTT. Translation gives CASSRQGSPTDTQYF.

This clone has a single count. This chain joins TRBV5-1 and TRBJ2-2, with 7 bases lining up with TRBD1. Germline values: CDR1 SGHRS, CDR2 YFSETQ. V dropped 2 bases and J dropped 7; count of bases not matched to a gene: 17. The CDR3 covers 18 residues. The CDR3 coding sequence is TGCGCCAGCAGCTTACGACAGTCGCCCCGACCAGGGGGCGGGGAGCTGTTTTTT. Translated, it gives CASSLRQSPRPGGGELFF.

The chain couples TRBV2 to TRBJ1-5, with 7 bases that match TRBD1. Germline assignment: CDR1 SNHLY and CDR2 FYNNEI. There are 15 residues in the CDR3. Trimming cost V 8 bases and J 4 bases; bases outside gene matches: 11. CDR3 protein: CASGRDAGGNQPQHF. The CDR3 region has the DNA TGTGCCAGCGGCCGGGACGCAGGGGGGAATCAGCCCCAGCATTTT.